This T cell receptor beta chain was obtained from a study of T cell responses to AZD1222 COVID-19 vaccine. Study results and caveats: Unmutated variant regions reportedly attract nearly half of all spike-specific TCRs. Most donors were white British and more were female, and clonal diversity was possibly underestimated. Two AZD1222 doses significantly raised spike-specific TCR breadth and depth over controls.

TCRdb keeps only in-frame clones here, not all; method: immunoSEQ multiplex PCR. The data hold over 50,000 clones, with approximately 85% observed a single time. Second doses were pooled across both intervals (about 4 or about 12 weeks). About this clone itself: No antigen is known for it.

The CDR3 covers 14 residues. CDR1 and CDR2 from the germline V gene are KGHSH and LQKENI. The V end lost 0 bases, the J end lost 4 bases, and 6 bases lay between the germline ends. This receptor was taken from an adult who received the AZD1222 COVID-19 vaccine. The sequencing used peripheral blood, collected 28 days after the second AZD1222 dose. The V and J genes are TRBV18 and TRBJ2-2; D remains unclear. CDR3 nucleotides: TGTGCCAGCTCACCACCTAGGGTCACCGGGGAGCTGTTTTTT. It specifies CASSPPRVTGELFF. Using reference TRBV18 and TRBJ2-2 for the parts outside the CDR3, the full variable domain is NAGVMQNPRHLVRRRGQEARLRCSPMKGHSHVYWYRQLPEEGLKFMVYLQKENIIDESGMPKERFSAEFPKEGPSILRIQQVVRGDSAAYFCASSPPRVTGELFFGEGSRLTVL.